Sequencing of this T cell receptor beta chain was carried out in a study of blood T cell repertoires in COVID-19. Study-level background: The United States, Italy and Spain supplied acute and convalescent COVID-19 samples. Nucleic acid was either cDNA or gDNA, and it came from T cells, B-cell-depleted T cells, or PBMCs.

Authors' processing steps: Estimates of nucleated cell counts were drawn from the amplification of reference gene primers. Libraries were prepared by immunoSEQ multiplex PCR; TCRdb keeps only in-frame clonotypes and omits some of them. Clone size and V and J calls were adopted from that table, with D and trimming inferred from the DNA. Of about 43,000 clones in the sample, around 83% were seen once. The TCR comes from a woman older than 75 with acute or convalescent COVID-19. The material sequenced was peripheral blood.

The DNA for the CDR3 is TGTGCCAGCAGTTTGAGAGAAAATGAAGCTTTCTTT. Protein sequence: CASSLRENEAFF. This chain connects TRBV12-3 or TRBV12-4 to TRBJ1-1; no clear D gene. Deletions cut 3 bases from V and 7 bases from J, with 9 bases between. This CDR3 has 12 residues.